These 19 T cell receptor beta chains came from one sample sequenced in a study of blood T cells in healthy people across ages. PCR was performed a second time for roughly 7 to 11 cycles using a sample-barcoded 5' primer and a J-beta primer mix. Via MiXCR, TCRdb re-called the 5' RACE reads, giving one row per CDR3 protein. The table includes roughly 1,700,000 distinct CDR3 sequences, roughly 27% detected once. Sequenced input: blood. Every receptor here comes from a woman aged 30 to 39 in good health.

The rearrangement links TRBV20-1 to TRBJ2-3, with D possibly TRBD2 on 7 matching bases. Germline CDR1 DFQATT, CDR2 SNEGSKA (reference sequence). The CDR3 is 16 residues long. Between the trimmed V and J ends, which lost 6 bases and 5 bases, there was a span of 24 bases. In DNA, the CDR3 is TGCAGTGCAGTAGAAGGGGGGCTAGCGGAGTTAGATACGCAGTATTTT. Encoded protein: CSAVEGGLAELDTQYF.

The gene calls are TRBV20-1 and TRBJ1-5; 9 bases align to TRBD1. V lost 7 bases and J lost 1; bases outside the gene matches: 8. This CDR3 region has 15 residues. In germline, CDR1 is DFQATT, CDR2 SNEGSKA (reference sequence). CDR3: CSVAWGQGSNQPQHF. The CDR3 DNA reads as TGCAGTGTGGCTTGGGGACAGGGCAGCAATCAGCCCCAGCATTTT.

The rearrangement joins TRBV7-3 to TRBJ2-1; the match to TRBD2 covers 12 bases. The length of the CDR3 is 15 residues. CDR1 and CDR2 (germline): SGHTA, FQGTGA. V lost 5 bases to trimming and J lost 8 bases; unmatched junction nucleotides: 7. CDR3 sequence (DNA): TGTGCCAGCAGCCCTAGCGGGGGGGCACGGGATGAGCAGTTCTTC. Amino acids: CASSPSGGARDEQFF. Full variable domain (missing parts from reference TRBV7-3 and TRBJ2-1): GAGVSQTPSNKVTEKGKYVELRCDPISGHTALYWYRQSLGQGPEFLIYFQGTGAADDSGLPNDRFFAVRPEGSVSTLKIQRTERGDSAVYLCASSPSGGARDEQFFGPGTRLTVL.

This clonotype has a handful of counts. This chain links TRBV5-6 with TRBJ1-5, with 7 positions matching TRBD1. The CDR3 length is 14 residues. Trimming took 4 bases from V and 5 from J; bases not matched to a gene: 6. CDR1 is SGHDT, CDR2 YYEEEE, per germline. CDR3 coding DNA: TGTGCCAGCAGCGTCAGACAGGGCCATCAGCCCCAGCATTTT. As protein: CASSVRQGHQPQHF.

There are many counts of this clonotype. The V call is TRBV20-1, the J call TRBJ2-4, with 8 bases lining up with TRBD2. This CDR3 region has 13 residues. The germline V gene encodes CDR1 DFQATT and CDR2 SNEGSKA (reference sequence). With V trimmed by 4 bases and J by 9 bases, 8 bases remained unmatched. In nucleotides, the CDR3 is TGCAGTGCTACGCAGGCGGGGGGTTTCATTCAGTACTTC. This encodes CSATQAGGFIQYF.

The V and J genes are TRBV20-1 and TRBJ1-2; D unclear. Trimming shortened V by 2 bases and J by 4 bases, and 17 bases separated the two germline ends. CDR3 length: 15 residues. Germline CDR1 and CDR2: DFQATT and SNEGSKA (reference sequence). Written as DNA, the CDR3 is TGCAGTGCTAGACTCGCCAGCCCCACAACCTATGGCTACACCTTC. Protein sequence: CSARLASPTTYGYTF.

There are a few counts of this clonotype. The chain uses TRBV4-1 and TRBJ2-3; the D gene could be TRBD1 or TRBD2 (6 bases each). Trimming stripped 6 bases from V and 4 bases from J, with 14 bases between. The CDR3 totals 14 residues. Per germline, CDR1 MGHRA and CDR2 YSYEKL. CDR3 sequence reads: CASSEGGIADTQYF. The CDR3 nucleotides are TGCGCCAGCAGTGAGGGGGGCATTGCAGATACGCAGTATTTT.

The rearrangement joins TRBV5-1 to TRBJ1-6; tentatively, D is TRBD1 (5 bases). Germline V gene sequence: CDR1 SGHRS, CDR2 YFSETQ. The CDR3 runs to 15 residues. The V end lost 1 base, the J end lost 3 bases, and 8 bases lay between the germline ends. The CDR3 nucleotides are TGCGCCAGCAGCTTGACGACAGTCTATAATTCACCCCTCCACTTT. Protein product: CASSLTTVYNSPLHF.

The J gene is TRBJ2-1, the V gene TRBV20-1; D is unclear. The CDR3 sequence is 15 residues long. Germline CDR1 is DFQATT and CDR2 is SNEGSKA (reference sequence). Trimming cost V 6 bases and J 0 bases, with 15 bases left between them. CDR3 DNA sequence: TGCAGTGCCTCCCGGGCGGTGAGCTCCTACAATGAGCAGTTCTTC. It translates to CSASRAVSSYNEQFF.

The chain couples TRBV11-2 to TRBJ1-2; D ambiguous. V lost 2 bases to trimming and J lost 4 bases, with 23 bases between them. There are 18 residues in the CDR3. Germline-derived CDR1 and CDR2 are SGHAT and FQNNGV. CDR3 protein: CASSLMLGRRALSYGYTF. The CDR3 coding sequence is TGTGCCAGCAGCTTAATGTTGGGCAGGAGGGCCTTATCCTATGGCTACACCTTC.

With regard to this clonotype: At one end, the junction sequence differs from germline, possibly due to a read error. The gene calls are TRBV12-5 and TRBJ2-3; unclear D gene. Germline V CDR1 and CDR2: LGHNT, FRNRAP. The CDR3 has 15 amino acids. The CDR3 is CVSGLAFLSTDTQYF. The CDR3 DNA reads as TGTGTTAGTGGTTTGGCCTTCCTTAGCACAGATACGCAGTATTTT. Full variable domain (missing parts from reference TRBV12-5 and TRBJ2-3): DARVTQTPRHKVTEMGQEVTMRCQPILGHNTVFWYRQTMMQGLELLAYFRNRAPLDDSGMPKDRFSAEMPDATLATLKIQPSEPRDSAVYFCVSGLAFLSTDTQYFGPGTRLTVL.

This clonotype has a handful of counts. This chain connects TRBV18 to TRBJ2-7, with 7 bases fitting TRBD1. There are 15 residues in the CDR3. Trimming at V came to 4 bases and at J to 4 bases, leaving 10 bases not matched to a gene. Germline V gives CDR1 KGHSH, CDR2 LQKENI. The CDR3 DNA sequence: TGTGCCAGCTCACTCGACAGGGTTGAAATTTACGAGCAGTACTTC. This sequence encodes CASSLDRVEIYEQYF.

V and J are TRBV10-3 and TRBJ1-1; D is possibly TRBD1 (5 bases). Trimming shortened V by 8 bases and J by 4 bases, and 17 bases separated the two germline ends. The germline gives CDR1 ENHRY, CDR2 SYGVKD. The CDR3 loop spans 14 amino acids. The CDR3 bases are TGTGCCATCCGGACAACGGCCGGTCCCACTGAAGCTTTCTTT. It translates to CAIRTTAGPTEAFF.

This chain connects TRBV28 to TRBJ2-7; maybe TRBD1 (6 bases). The V end lost 3 bases, the J end lost 5 bases, and 14 bases lay between the germline ends. The CDR3 is 14 residues long. Germline values: CDR1 MDHEN, CDR2 SYDVKM. The CDR3 DNA reads TGTGCCAGCAGTTTCCAAGACAGGCCCCACGAGCAGTACTTC. The encoded protein is CASSFQDRPHEQYF.

The chain links TRBV29-1 to TRBJ1-1, with no clear D. Germline values: CDR1 SQVTM, CDR2 ANQGSEA. V lost 6 bases, J lost 2 bases, and 13 bases lay in between. This CDR3 is 13 amino acids long. The CDR3 nucleotides are TGCAGCGTCCTGCTGGGAATAAACACTGAAGCTTTCTTT. Amino acid sequence: CSVLLGINTEAFF.

The chain joins TRBV12-3 or TRBV12-4 to TRBJ1-4; D not resolved. The CDR3 is 14 residues long. Trimming removed 1 base from V and 0 bases from J, with 3 bases in between. The CDR3 loop reads CASSLVSTNEKLFF. The CDR3 nucleotides are TGTGCCAGCAGTTTAGTCTCAACTAATGAAAAACTGTTTTTT.

The chain carries TRBV7-8 and TRBJ2-5; maybe TRBD2 (6 bases). CDR1 and CDR2 (germline): SGHVS, FQNEAQ. The CDR3 consists of 15 residues. Trimming left V 8 bases short and J 2 bases short, with 18 bases between. The CDR3 is CASGRLVVVQETQYF. The CDR3 DNA reads as TGTGCCAGCGGTCGACTAGTGGTTGTGCAAGAGACCCAGTACTTC.

Concerning this clonotype itself: A read error may account for a junction end that differs from germline. The V gene is TRBV20-1, the J gene TRBJ1-5, with D maybe TRBD1 (6 bases). CDR3 length: 16 residues. The germline V gene encodes CDR1 DFQATT and CDR2 SNEGSKA (reference sequence). The CDR3 here is CGARDGAGAGNQPQHF. In nucleotides, the CDR3 is TGCGGTGCTAGAGATGGGGCAGGGGCCGGTAATCAGCCCCAGCATTTT.

This rearrangement joins TRBV5-1 to TRBJ2-6; D possibly corresponds to TRBD1 (5 bases). V lost 6 bases and J 0 bases, leaving 19 bases between the germline ends. The germline CDR1 and CDR2 sequences are SGHRS and YFSETQ. The CDR3 covers 18 residues. Here the CDR3 DNA reads TGCGCCAGCACCCGCGGTCTCGACAGCCCCTCTGGGGCCAACGTCCTGACTTTC. Translation: CASTRGLDSPSGANVLTF.